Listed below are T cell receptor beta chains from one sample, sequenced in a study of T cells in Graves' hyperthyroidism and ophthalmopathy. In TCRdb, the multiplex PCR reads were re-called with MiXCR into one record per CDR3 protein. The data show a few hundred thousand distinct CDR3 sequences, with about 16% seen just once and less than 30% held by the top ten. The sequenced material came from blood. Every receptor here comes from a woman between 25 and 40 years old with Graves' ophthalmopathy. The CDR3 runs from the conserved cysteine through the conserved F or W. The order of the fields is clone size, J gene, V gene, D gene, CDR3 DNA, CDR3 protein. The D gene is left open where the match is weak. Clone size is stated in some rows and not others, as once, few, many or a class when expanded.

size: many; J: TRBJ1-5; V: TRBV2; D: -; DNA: TGTGCCAGCGGACGGGGGAGTTTCCAGCCCCAGCATTTT; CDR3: CASGRGSFQPQHF
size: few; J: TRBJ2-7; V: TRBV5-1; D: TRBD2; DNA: TGCGCCAGCAGTCGGGCGGGAGGAAATGACGAGCAGTACTTC; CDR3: CASSRAGGNDEQYF
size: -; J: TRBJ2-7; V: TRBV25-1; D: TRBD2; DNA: TGTGCCAGCAGTGAGCTCAGCGGGAAACCCAACGAGCAGTACTTC; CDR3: CASSELSGKPNEQYF
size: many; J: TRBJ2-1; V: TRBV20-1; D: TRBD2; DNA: TGCAGTGCTAGACCCCGGACTAGCGGGAACCACAATGAGCAGTTCTTC; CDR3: CSARPRTSGNHNEQFF
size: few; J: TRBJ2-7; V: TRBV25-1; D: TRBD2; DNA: TGTGCCAGCAGTGAATTGGGGGGAGGGAGACTCTCCTACGAGCAGTACTTC; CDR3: CASSELGGGRLSYEQYF
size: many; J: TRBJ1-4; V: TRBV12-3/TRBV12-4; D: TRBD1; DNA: TGTGCCAGCAGTTCCGGGACAGCCCCAAAAGAAAAACTGTTTTTT; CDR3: CASSSGTAPKEKLFF
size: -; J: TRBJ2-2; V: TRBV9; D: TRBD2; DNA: TGTGCCAGCAGCGTCGGACTAGCGGCGAACACCGGGGAGCTGTTTTTT; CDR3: CASSVGLAANTGELFF
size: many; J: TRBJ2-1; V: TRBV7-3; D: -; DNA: TGTGCGACCGGGGGAAGCTCCTACAATGAGCAGTTCTTC; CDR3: CATGGSSYNEQFF
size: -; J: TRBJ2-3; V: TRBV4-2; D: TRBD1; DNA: TGTGCCAGCAGCCCCTTAGGACAGGGGGCTCGGATGGATACGCAGTATTTT; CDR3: CASSPLGQGARMDTQYF
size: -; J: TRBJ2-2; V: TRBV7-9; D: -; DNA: TGTGCCAGCAGCTTCCAGTTAAACACCGGGGAGCTGTTTTTT; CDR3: CASSFQLNTGELFF
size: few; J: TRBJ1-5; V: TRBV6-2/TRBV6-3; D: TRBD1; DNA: TGTGCCAGCAGGACCGCCGGGACAGGGGGCTATCAGCCCCAGCATTTT; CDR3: CASRTAGTGGYQPQHF
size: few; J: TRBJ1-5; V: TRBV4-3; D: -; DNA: TGCGCCAGCAGCCAACAGGGTGGCGGCAATCAGCCCCAGCATTTT; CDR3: CASSQQGGGNQPQHF
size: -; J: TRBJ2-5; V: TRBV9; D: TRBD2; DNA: TGTGCCAGCAGTATCACGGGACTAGCGGGAGGGGCCCAAGAGACCCAGTACTTC; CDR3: CASSITGLAGGAQETQYF
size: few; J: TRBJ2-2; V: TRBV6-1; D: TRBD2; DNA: TGTGCCAGCAGTGAAGCGGGGGGGGAAGCCGGGGAGCTGTTTTTT; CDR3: CASSEAGGEAGELFF
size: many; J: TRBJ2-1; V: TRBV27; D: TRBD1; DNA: TGTGCCAGCAGTTTTCTTCCGGGACAGGGGAATGAGCAGTTCTTC; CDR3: CASSFLPGQGNEQFF
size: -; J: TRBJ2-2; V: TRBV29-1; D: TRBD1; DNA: TGCAGCGTTTTCTCCGGGACAGGGAACACCGGGGAGCTGTTTTTT; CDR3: CSVFSGTGNTGELFF
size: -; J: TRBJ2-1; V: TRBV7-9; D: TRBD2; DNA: TGTGCCAGCAGCTTAACCTCCGGGACTAGCGGGTTTGAGCAGTTCTTC; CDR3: CASSLTSGTSGFEQFF
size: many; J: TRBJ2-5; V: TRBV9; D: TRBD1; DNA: TGTGCCAGCGCCGGGACAGGGGGTTCTGAGACCCAGTACTTC; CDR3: CASAGTGGSETQYF
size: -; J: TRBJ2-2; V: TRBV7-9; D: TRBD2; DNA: TGTGCCAGCAGTACGCCCTCCACTAGCGGGAGGGCCGGCGGGGAGCTGTTTTTT; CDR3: CASSTPSTSGRAGGELFF
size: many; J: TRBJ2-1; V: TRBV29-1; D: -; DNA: TGCACCGGCTCGGTGAGGCGAGGTGAGCAGTTCTTC; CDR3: CTGSVRRGEQFF
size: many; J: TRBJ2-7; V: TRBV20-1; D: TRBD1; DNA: TGCAGTGCTAGAGACCCGGGACAGGGTAACGAGCAGTACTTC; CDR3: CSARDPGQGNEQYF
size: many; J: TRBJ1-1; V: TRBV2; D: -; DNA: TGTGCCAGCAGTGACTTACGGGCTGAAGCTTTCTTT; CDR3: CASSDLRAEAFF
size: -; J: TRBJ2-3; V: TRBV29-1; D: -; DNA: TGCAGCGCCGCTCGACTAGGGGATAGCACAGATACGCAGTATTTT; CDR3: CSAARLGDSTDTQYF
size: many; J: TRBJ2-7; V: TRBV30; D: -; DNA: TGTGCCTGGAGCGGGAGTTTCCGTGAGCAGTACTTC; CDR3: CAWSGSFREQYF
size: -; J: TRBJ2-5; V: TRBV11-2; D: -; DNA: TGTGCCAGCAGCGAGGTGTACCAAGAGACCCAGTACTTC; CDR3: CASSEVYQETQYF
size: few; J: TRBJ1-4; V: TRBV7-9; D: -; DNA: TGTGCCAGCACCTCATCCCCCACAGGAGTAGGAGAAAAACTGTTTTTT; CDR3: CASTSSPTGVGEKLFF
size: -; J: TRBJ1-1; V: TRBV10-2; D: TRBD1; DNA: TGCGCCAGCAGTGAGGCCGGGACAGCCCACACTGAAGCTTTCTTT; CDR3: CASSEAGTAHTEAFF
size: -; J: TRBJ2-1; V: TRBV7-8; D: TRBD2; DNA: TGTGCCGGCAGCGCCCGTCGACTAGCGGGAGGCTCCAATGAGCAGTTCTTC; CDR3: CAGSARRLAGGSNEQFF
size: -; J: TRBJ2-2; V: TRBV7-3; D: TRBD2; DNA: TGTGCCAGCAGCCCCGATAGCGGGAGAATCGGGGAGCTGTTTTTT; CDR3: CASSPDSGRIGELFF
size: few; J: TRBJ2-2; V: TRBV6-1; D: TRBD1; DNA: TGTGCCACCTACCCTCACAGGGGGTATACCGGGGAGCTGTTTTTT; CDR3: CATYPHRGYTGELFF
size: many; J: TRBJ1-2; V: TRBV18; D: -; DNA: TGTGCCAGCTCACCCAGTACGGGTGTTGGCTACACCTTC; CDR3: CASSPSTGVGYTF
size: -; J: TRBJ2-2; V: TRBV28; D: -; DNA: TGTGCCAGCAGTTTCTCTTCCGGGGAGCTGTTTTTT; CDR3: CASSFSSGELFF
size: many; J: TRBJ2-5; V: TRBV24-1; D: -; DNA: TGTGCCACCAGTGACCCTGGGCGTTCAGAGACCCAGTACTTC; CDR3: CATSDPGRSETQYF
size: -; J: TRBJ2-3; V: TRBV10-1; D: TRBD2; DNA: TGCGCCAGCAGTGTTTTAGGCGGGAGGAGCACAGATACGCAGTATTTT; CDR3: CASSVLGGRSTDTQYF
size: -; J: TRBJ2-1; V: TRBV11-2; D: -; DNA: TGTGCCAGCAGCTTAGCAAAGGGGAGCTACAATGAGCAGTTCTTC; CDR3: CASSLAKGSYNEQFF
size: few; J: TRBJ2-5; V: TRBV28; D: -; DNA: TGTGCCAGCAGTTTGGTGGCAGGGCCAGAGACCCAGTACTTC; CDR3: CASSLVAGPETQYF